This T cell receptor beta chain was captured in a study of CD8 T cells in Susac syndrome. With random hexamers, reverse transcription was performed on roughly 0.5 to 1 ug of RNA. Amplification of TCR beta CDR3 by immunoSEQ multiplex PCR spanned 54 Vbeta and 13 Jbeta. Via MiXCR, TCRdb re-called the immunoSEQ multiplex PCR reads, giving one row per CDR3 protein. The table records more than 150,000 distinct CDR3 sequences, approximately 95% of them present only once. The CDR3 runs 15 residues. The trim removed 3 bases at V and 6 bases at J, leaving 6 bases unmatched. The receptor's source is a human donor with Susac syndrome. The chain combines TRBV12-3 or TRBV12-4 with TRBJ2-1; 9 bases line up with TRBD2. The sample taken for sequencing was CD8+ T cells from PBMCs. The CDR3 DNA follows: TGTGCCAGCAGTTTTGTTAGCGGGGGTTTCAATGAGCAGTTCTTC. Protein product: CASSFVSGGFNEQFF.